This T cell receptor (beta chain) was recorded in a study of blood T cells in healthy people across ages. On the study more broadly: There was about one barcoded beta molecule captured by template switching per two T cells.

It was with a sample-barcoded 5' primer and a J-beta primer mix that a second PCR of about 6 to 11 cycles was run. In TCRdb, the 5' RACE reads were re-called with MiXCR into one record per CDR3 protein. The data hold around 620,000 distinct CDR3 sequences, with roughly 29% observed a single time. The sequence came from a woman aged 70-85 years in good health. The sequenced sample consisted of blood.

The CDR3 spells CATRGNPSGYTF. CDR3 in DNA: TGTGCCACCAGAGGTAACCCATCCGGCTACACCTTC. The rearrangement links TRBV19 to TRBJ1-2; D is unresolved. Germline lookup yields CDR1 LNHDA and CDR2 SQIVND (reference sequence). CDR3 size: 12 residues. V was shortened by 10 bases and J by 8 bases, with 17 bases between the two germline ends.